These 21 T cell receptor beta chains originate from one sample sequenced in a study of graft-versus-host responses after intestinal transplantation. Here immunoSEQ multiplex PCR was the method, and the copy in TCRdb shows in-frame clones only, minus some. The sample records 15,000 to 20,000 clones, approximately 70% being singletons. The graft tissue was processed, and this released both intraepithelial and lamina propria lymphocytes. The material sequenced was ileum tissue, taken around 20 days after intestinal transplant. These receptors were taken from a human patient who received an intestinal transplant, so some T cells may come from the graft donor.

V gene TRBV6-7 combines with J gene TRBJ2-3; 10 nucleotides align to TRBD2. TRBV6-7 is an ORF for which the function is uncertain. The V segment lost 1 base and the J segment 0 bases; nucleotides outside the gene matches: 13. The CDR3 runs 20 residues. The CDR3 region is CASSYFDGLTSGHSTDTQYF. The CDR3 coding sequence is TGTGCCAGCAGTTACTTCGACGGACTGACTAGCGGGCACAGCACAGATACGCAGTATTTT.

The chain links TRBV7-6 to TRBJ1-6; TRBD1 is a possible D gene (5 bases). The germline V gene has CDR1 SGHVS and CDR2 FNYEAQ. V dropped 5 bases and J dropped 6 bases, with 14 bases sitting between them. CDR3 length: 15 residues. CDR3 DNA sequence: TGTGCCAGCAGCCCCGCGGGGCGGGGTAATTCACCCCTCCACTTT. It is translated as CASSPAGRGNSPLHF.

The rearrangement joins TRBV4-2 to TRBJ2-7; 8 bases align to TRBD2. Unmatched junction bases numbered 6, after V lost 0 bases and J lost 2 bases. The germline V gene encodes CDR1 LGHNA and CDR2 YNFKEQ. This CDR3 spans 16 amino acids. The CDR3 is CASSQEAGGFPYEQYF. In nucleotides, the CDR3 is TGTGCCAGCAGCCAAGAGGCGGGAGGTTTTCCCTACGAGCAGTACTTC.

This clone was detected only once. This chain uses TRBV9 with TRBJ2-2; D ambiguous. This CDR3 is built from 13 residues. The germline V gene encodes CDR1 SGDLS and CDR2 YYNGEE. The germline V and J ends were trimmed by 4 bases and 4 bases, with 8 bases remaining between them. The CDR3: CASSPSATGELFF. The CDR3 DNA follows: TGTGCCAGCAGCCCCAGCGCCACCGGGGAGCTGTTTTTT.

This chain links TRBV4-2 with TRBJ2-3; 11 positions match TRBD2. Germline CDR1 and CDR2: LGHNA and YNFKEQ. V dropped 1 base and J dropped 4; count of bases not matched to a gene: 4. This CDR3 spans 16 amino acids. The CDR3 reads CASSQVLLAGADTQYF. The DNA for the CDR3 is TGTGCCAGCAGCCAAGTCTTACTAGCGGGAGCAGATACGCAGTATTTT.

V and J are TRBV5-8 and TRBJ2-3, with 9 bases fitting TRBD2. The CDR3 is made up of 17 amino acids. J lost 0 bases, V lost 2 bases, and 7 bases had no gene match. Germline values: CDR1 SGHTS, CDR2 YDEGEE. Written as DNA, the CDR3 is TGTGCCAGCAGCTTACTAGCGGGTACAACTAGCACAGATACGCAGTATTTT. Translating gives CASSLLAGTTSTDTQYF.

DNA for the CDR3: TGTGCCAGCAGCTTGTTCCACTGGGTGCTGACATACGGACAAGAGACCCAGTACTTC. Translated: CASSLFHWVLTYGQETQYF. The chain is built from TRBV5-6 and TRBJ2-5; D not resolved. Germline CDR1 is SGHDT and CDR2 is YYEEEE. This CDR3 region has 19 residues. Trimming shortened V by 1 base and J by 2 bases, and 24 bases separated the two germline ends.

The chain is built from TRBV4-1 and TRBJ2-1; TRBD2 aligns across 9 bases. The CDR3 is 14 residues long. The germline gives CDR1 MGHRA, CDR2 YSYEKL. The J segment lost 9 bases and the V segment lost 2 bases, leaving 5 bases of the junction unmatched. The CDR3 DNA sequence: TGCGCCAGCAGCCAATGGGCGGGGGGGACTGAGCAGTTCTTC. Its translation: CASSQWAGGTEQFF.

The chain has TRBV27 and TRBJ2-1, with D unclear. This CDR3 has 14 residues. Per germline, CDR1 MNHEY and CDR2 SMNVEV (reference sequence). V shed 7 bases and J shed 4 bases, with 14 bases lying between them. The CDR3 region is CASNFLGSYNEQFF. CDR3 in DNA: TGTGCCAGCAACTTCCTAGGATCGTACAATGAGCAGTTCTTC.

The chain carries TRBV4-3 and TRBJ1-2; TRBD1 matches at 7 bases. The V and J ends lost 2 bases and 4 bases, in that order; junction bases with no gene match: 13. This CDR3 has 17 amino acids. From germline, CDR1 is LGHNA and CDR2 YSLEER. The CDR3 spells CASSQRTGPMTGYGYTF. The CDR3 DNA follows: TGCGCCAGCAGCCAAAGGACAGGCCCGATGACAGGCTATGGCTACACCTTC.

CDR3 coding DNA: TGTGCCAGCAGCCGAGAATACACAGGGGGCGAGCAGTACTTC. Translation gives CASSREYTGGEQYF. This sequence joins TRBV7-9 and TRBJ2-7, with 8 bases that match TRBD1. The CDR3 is 14 residues long. With 5 bases clipped from V and 6 bases from J, the junction kept 9 bases outside the gene matches. Germline V gives CDR1 SEHNR, CDR2 FQNEAQ (reference sequence).

This clone was counted only a few times. The genes are TRBV27 and TRBJ2-7; D is possibly TRBD2 (6 bases). Trimming removed 6 bases at V and 5 bases at J, with 14 bases between. The CDR3 runs to 13 residues. Germline V lookup: CDR1 MNHEY, CDR2 SMNVEV (reference sequence). Here the CDR3 DNA reads TGTGCCAGCAGGCCGGACTATTCGGACGAGCAGTACTTC. It translates to CASRPDYSDEQYF.

The chain is built from TRBV18 and TRBJ1-4, with TRBD1 as a possible D gene (6 bases). Per the germline V gene, CDR1 is KGHSH and CDR2 is LQKENI. The germline V and J ends were trimmed by 2 bases and 1 base, with 14 bases remaining between them. The CDR3 loop spans 17 amino acids. CDR3 sequence: CASSPGGPVGTNEKLFF. The CDR3 DNA is TGTGCCAGCTCACCAGGGGGCCCGGTTGGAACTAATGAAAAACTGTTTTTT. Based on the CDR3 plus reference TRBV18 and TRBJ1-4, the full variable domain is NAGVMQNPRHLVRRRGQEARLRCSPMKGHSHVYWYRQLPEEGLKFMVYLQKENIIDESGMPKERFSAEFPKEGPSILRIQQVVRGDSAAYFCASSPGGPVGTNEKLFFGSGTQLSVL.

This clone was seen a handful of times. The chain recombines TRBV19 with TRBJ2-3, with 11 bases that match TRBD2. In germline, CDR1 is LNHDA, CDR2 SQIVND (reference sequence). This CDR3 comprises 15 residues. V dropped 3 bases and J dropped 7; count of bases not matched to a gene: 6. The CDR3 reads CASSITSGSLNTQYF. For the CDR3, the DNA is TGTGCCAGTAGTATTACTAGCGGGAGCTTAAATACGCAGTATTTT.

V and J are TRBV7-6 and TRBJ1-5; tentatively, D is TRBD1 (5 bases). The ends were cut back, 1 base at V and 7 bases at J, with 11 bases in the middle. The CDR3 length is 14 residues. Germline V gene lookup returns CDR1 SGHVS and CDR2 FNYEAQ. CDR3 protein: CASSLGRGGQPQHF. In DNA, the CDR3 is TGTGCCAGCAGCTTAGGGAGGGGAGGGCAGCCCCAGCATTTT.

This clone ranks as medium-sized. The rearrangement uses TRBV7-9 and TRBJ1-1; perhaps TRBD1 as D (6 bases). Germline lookup yields CDR1 SEHNR and CDR2 FQNEAQ (reference sequence). V was trimmed by 4 bases and J by 3 bases, leaving 12 bases between them. CDR3 length equals 14 residues. CDR3 in amino acids: CASSSHRVDTEAFF. In DNA form, the CDR3 reads TGTGCCAGCAGCTCACACAGGGTTGACACTGAAGCTTTCTTT.

On this clone: The identical CDR3 is also encoded by other nucleotide sequences in the sample. This sequence joins TRBV19 and TRBJ2-7; 10 positions match TRBD1. There are 15 residues in the CDR3. Germline values: CDR1 LNHDA, CDR2 SQIVND (reference sequence). V was pared by 3 bases and J by 4 bases, with 6 bases of the junction left unmatched. CDR3 bases: TGTGCCAGTAGTATTGGACAGGGGGAGGGTTACGAGCAGTACTTC. Encoded protein: CASSIGQGEGYEQYF.

V usage is TRBV18 and J usage is TRBJ2-7; 7 nucleotides agree with TRBD1. The J segment lost 6 bases and the V segment lost 5 bases, leaving 7 bases of the junction unmatched. The CDR3 contains 13 residues. Germline V CDR1 and CDR2: KGHSH, LQKENI. CDR3 sequence: CASSSDRVAEQYF. CDR3 coding DNA: TGTGCCAGCTCATCCGACAGGGTGGCCGAGCAGTACTTC.

CDR3 bases: TGTGCCAGCAGCCTCTGGACAGGGATGGAAGGCTACACCTTC. This sequence encodes CASSLWTGMEGYTF. The rearrangement links TRBV14 to TRBJ1-2; TRBD1 aligns across 8 bases. V gave up 4 bases and J gave up 8 bases; unmatched junction bases: 9. The CDR3 extends over 14 amino acids. CDR1 and CDR2 (germline): SGHDN, FVKESK.

V usage is TRBV11-2 and J usage is TRBJ2-7; the match to TRBD1 covers 9 bases. The length of the CDR3 is 13 residues. Germline lookup yields CDR1 SGHAT and CDR2 FQNNGV. V trimming: 3 bases; J trimming: 3 bases; junction bases outside the gene matches: 0. CDR3 protein: CASSLTGGYEQYF. As DNA, the CDR3 is TGTGCCAGCAGCTTGACAGGGGGCTACGAGCAGTACTTC.

The chain joins TRBV30 to TRBJ1-1; D gene ambiguous. The ends were cut back, 0 bases at V and 1 base at J, with 6 bases in the middle. The V gene's germline CDR1 is GTSNPN and CDR2 SVGIG (reference sequence). The CDR3 runs to 13 residues. CDR3 loop: CAWSVGGNTEAFF. CDR3 DNA sequence: TGTGCCTGGAGTGTAGGAGGGAACACTGAAGCTTTCTTT.